This T cell receptor beta chain is from a study of blood T cells in healthy people across ages. Per sample, extraction of total RNA gave at least 6 micrograms in every case. With a J-beta primer mix and a sample-barcoded 5' primer, a second PCR ran about 6 to 11 cycles. TCRdb reprocessed the 5' RACE reads with MiXCR, giving one entry per CDR3 protein. The sample lists under 800,000 distinct CDR3 sequences, around 40% occurring once. Sequenced material: blood. This TCR was sampled from an older woman in good health.

CDR3 residues: CASSQVGQGASYGYTF. In nucleotides, the CDR3 is TGTGCCAGCAGCCAAGTGGGACAGGGGGCGTCCTATGGCTACACCTTC. The J gene is TRBJ1-2, the V gene TRBV14, with 12 bases fitting TRBD1. After removal of 1 base from V and 4 bases from J, the junction contained 4 bases not matched to a gene. This CDR3 is built from 16 residues. Looked up from germline, CDR1 is SGHDN and CDR2 is FVKESK. The full variable domain, completed using reference TRBV14 and TRBJ1-2, is EAGVTQFPSHSVIEKGQTVTLRCDPISGHDNLYWYRRVMGKEIKFLLHFVKESKQDESGMPNNRFLAERTGGTYSTLKVQPAELEDSGVYFCASSQVGQGASYGYTFGSGTRLTVV.